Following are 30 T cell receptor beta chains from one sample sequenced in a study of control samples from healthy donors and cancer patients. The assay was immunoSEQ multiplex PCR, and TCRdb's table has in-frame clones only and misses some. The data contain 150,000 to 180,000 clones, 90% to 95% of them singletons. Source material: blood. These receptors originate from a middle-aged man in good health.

The CDR3 sequence: CASSDGRARREQYF. In DNA, the CDR3 is TGTGCCAGCAGTGACGGGCGGGCGCGGCGCGAGCAGTACTTC. The chain uses TRBV6-4 and TRBJ2-7; D may be TRBD2 (5 bases). CDR1 and CDR2 (germline): MRHNA, SNTAGT. V shed 2 bases and J shed 6 bases, with 14 bases lying between them. The CDR3 length is 14 residues.

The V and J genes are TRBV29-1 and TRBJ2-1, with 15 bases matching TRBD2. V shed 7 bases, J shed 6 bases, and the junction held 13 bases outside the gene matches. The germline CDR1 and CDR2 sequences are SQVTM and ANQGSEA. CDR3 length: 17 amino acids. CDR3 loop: CSGKGPGLAGGINEQFF. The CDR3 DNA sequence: TGCAGCGGGAAGGGACCGGGACTAGCGGGGGGTATCAATGAGCAGTTCTTC.

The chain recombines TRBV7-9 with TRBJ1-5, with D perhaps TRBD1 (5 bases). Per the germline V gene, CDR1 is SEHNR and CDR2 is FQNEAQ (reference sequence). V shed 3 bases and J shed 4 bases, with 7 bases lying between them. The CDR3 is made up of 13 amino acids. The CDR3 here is CASSFAGNQPQHF. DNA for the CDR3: TGTGCCAGCAGCTTTGCAGGGAATCAGCCCCAGCATTTT.

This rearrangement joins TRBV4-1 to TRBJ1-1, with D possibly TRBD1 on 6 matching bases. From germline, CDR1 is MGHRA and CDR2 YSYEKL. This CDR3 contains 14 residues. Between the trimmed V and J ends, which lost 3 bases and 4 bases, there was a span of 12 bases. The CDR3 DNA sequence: TGCGCCAGCAGCCAGCAGGGGAGGGGCACTGAAGCTTTCTTT. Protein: CASSQQGRGTEAFF.

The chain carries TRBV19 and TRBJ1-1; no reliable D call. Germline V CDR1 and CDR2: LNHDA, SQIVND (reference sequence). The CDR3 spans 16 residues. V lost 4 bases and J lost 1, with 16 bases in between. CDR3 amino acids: CASSRPSAVTNTEAFF. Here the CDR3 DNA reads TGTGCCAGTAGTAGACCCTCGGCAGTTACGAACACTGAAGCTTTCTTT.

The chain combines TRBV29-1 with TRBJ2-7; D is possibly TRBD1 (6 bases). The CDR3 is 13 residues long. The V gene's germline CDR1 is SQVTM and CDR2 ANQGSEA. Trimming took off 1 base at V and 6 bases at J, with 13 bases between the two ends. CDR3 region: CSVEGAGDGEQYF. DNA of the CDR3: TGCAGCGTTGAAGGGGCAGGGGACGGCGAGCAGTACTTC.

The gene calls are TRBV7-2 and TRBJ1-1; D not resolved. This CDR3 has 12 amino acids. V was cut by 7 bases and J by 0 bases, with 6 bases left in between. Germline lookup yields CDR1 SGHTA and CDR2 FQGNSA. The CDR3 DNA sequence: TGTGCCAGCAAAGAGTTGAACACTGAAGCTTTCTTT. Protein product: CASKELNTEAFF.

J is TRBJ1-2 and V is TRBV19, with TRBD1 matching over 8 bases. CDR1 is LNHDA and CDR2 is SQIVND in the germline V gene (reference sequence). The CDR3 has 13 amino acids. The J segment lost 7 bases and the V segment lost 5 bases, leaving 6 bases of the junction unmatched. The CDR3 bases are TGTGCCAGTAGTTCTCGGACAGGGTTTGGCTACACCTTC. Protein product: CASSSRTGFGYTF.

CDR3 in amino acids: CASRTGGTNEKLFF. CDR3 nucleotide sequence: TGTGCCAGCAGGACAGGGGGGACTAATGAAAAACTGTTTTTT. V gene TRBV27 combines with J gene TRBJ1-4, with 9 bases lining up with TRBD1. There are 14 residues in the CDR3. Germline V lookup: CDR1 MNHEY, CDR2 SMNVEV (reference sequence). The J segment lost 2 bases and the V segment lost 6 bases, leaving 1 base of the junction unmatched.

The CDR3 region has the DNA TGTGCCAGCAGCGTGGGAGTGACGAGCACGAACACCGGGGAGCTGTTTTTT. Translating gives CASSVGVTSTNTGELFF. V gene TRBV13 combines with J gene TRBJ2-2; a possible D gene is TRBD2 (5 bases). CDR3 length: 17 residues. Germline lookup yields CDR1 PRHDT and CDR2 FYEKMQ (reference sequence). The V gene lost 5 bases and the J gene lost 0 bases, with 16 bases spanning the gap. Looking up the rest from reference TRBV13 and TRBJ2-2 gives the full variable domain: AAGVIQSPRHLIKEKRETATLKCYPIPRHDTVYWYQQGPGQDPQFLISFYEKMQSDKGSIPDRFSAQQFSDYHSELNMSSLELGDSALYFCASSVGVTSTNTGELFFGEGSRLTVL.

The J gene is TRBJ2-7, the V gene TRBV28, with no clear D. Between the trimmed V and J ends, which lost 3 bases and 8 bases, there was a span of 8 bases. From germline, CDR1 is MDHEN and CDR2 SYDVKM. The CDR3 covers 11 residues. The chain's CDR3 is CASSFMAKQYF. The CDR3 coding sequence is TGTGCCAGCAGTTTCATGGCGAAGCAGTACTTC. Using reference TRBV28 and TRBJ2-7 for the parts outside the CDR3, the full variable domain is DVKVTQSSRYLVKRTGEKVFLECVQDMDHENMFWYRQDPGLGLRLIYFSYDVKMKEKGDIPEGYSVSREKKERFSLILESASTNQTSMYLCASSFMAKQYFGPGTRLTVT.

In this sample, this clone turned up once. The CDR3: CASSVEGDQPQHF. DNA of the CDR3: TGTGCCAGCAGCGTGGAGGGGGATCAGCCCCAGCATTTT. The chain combines TRBV9 with TRBJ1-5; D may be TRBD1 (6 bases). This CDR3 has 13 residues. The germline V gene encodes CDR1 SGDLS and CDR2 YYNGEE. The V end lost 2 bases, the J end lost 5 bases, and 8 bases lay between the germline ends.

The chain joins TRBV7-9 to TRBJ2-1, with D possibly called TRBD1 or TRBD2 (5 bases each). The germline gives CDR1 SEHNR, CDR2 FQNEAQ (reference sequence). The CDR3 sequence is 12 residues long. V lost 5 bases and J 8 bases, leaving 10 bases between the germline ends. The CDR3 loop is CASSLRGDEQFF. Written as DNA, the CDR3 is TGTGCCAGCAGCCTACGGGGCGATGAGCAGTTCTTC.

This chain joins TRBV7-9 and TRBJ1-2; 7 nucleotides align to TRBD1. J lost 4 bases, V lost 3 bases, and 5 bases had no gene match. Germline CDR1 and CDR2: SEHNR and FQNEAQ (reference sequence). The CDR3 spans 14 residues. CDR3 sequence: CASSFQGGSYGYTF. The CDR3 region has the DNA TGTGCCAGCAGCTTTCAGGGGGGGAGCTATGGCTACACCTTC.

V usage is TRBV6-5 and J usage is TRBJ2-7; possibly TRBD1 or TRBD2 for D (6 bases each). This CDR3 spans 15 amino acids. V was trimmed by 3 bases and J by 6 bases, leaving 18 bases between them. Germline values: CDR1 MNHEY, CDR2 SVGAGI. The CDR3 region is CASSYQQGGPIEQYF. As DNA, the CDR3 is TGTGCCAGCAGTTATCAACAGGGAGGCCCCATCGAGCAGTACTTC.

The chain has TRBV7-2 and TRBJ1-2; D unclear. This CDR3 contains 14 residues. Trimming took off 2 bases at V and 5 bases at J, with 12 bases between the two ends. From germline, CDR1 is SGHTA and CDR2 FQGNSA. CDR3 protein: CASSLIGLIYGYTF. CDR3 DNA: TGTGCCAGCAGCTTAATCGGACTGATTTATGGCTACACCTTC.

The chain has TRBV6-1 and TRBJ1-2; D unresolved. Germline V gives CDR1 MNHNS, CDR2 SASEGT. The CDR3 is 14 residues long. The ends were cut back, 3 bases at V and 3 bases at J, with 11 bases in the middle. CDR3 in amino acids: CASSEHERDYGYTF. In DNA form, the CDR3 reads TGTGCCAGCAGTGAGCATGAGCGCGACTATGGCTACACCTTC.

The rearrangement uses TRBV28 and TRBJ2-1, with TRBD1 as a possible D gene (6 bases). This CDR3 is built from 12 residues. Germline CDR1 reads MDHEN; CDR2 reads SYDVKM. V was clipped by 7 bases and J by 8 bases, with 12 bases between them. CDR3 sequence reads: CASTTGWDEQFF. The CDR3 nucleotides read TGTGCCAGCACCACAGGGTGGGATGAGCAGTTCTTC. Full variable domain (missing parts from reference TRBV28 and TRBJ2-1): DVKVTQSSRYLVKRTGEKVFLECVQDMDHENMFWYRQDPGLGLRLIYFSYDVKMKEKGDIPEGYSVSREKKERFSLILESASTNQTSMYLCASTTGWDEQFFGPGTRLTVL.

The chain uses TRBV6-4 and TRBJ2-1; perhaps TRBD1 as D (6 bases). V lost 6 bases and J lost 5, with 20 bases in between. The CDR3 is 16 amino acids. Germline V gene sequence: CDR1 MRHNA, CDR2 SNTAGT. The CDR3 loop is CASRKGVETGNNEQFF. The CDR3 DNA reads TGTGCCAGCAGGAAGGGGGTTGAAACAGGGAACAATGAGCAGTTCTTC.

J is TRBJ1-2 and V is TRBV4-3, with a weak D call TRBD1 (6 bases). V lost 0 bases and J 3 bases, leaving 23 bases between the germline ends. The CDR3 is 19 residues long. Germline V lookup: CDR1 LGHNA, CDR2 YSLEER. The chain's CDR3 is CASSQERYVRQVEDYGYTF. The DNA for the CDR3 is TGCGCCAGCAGCCAAGAGAGGTATGTGCGACAGGTCGAGGACTATGGCTACACCTTC.

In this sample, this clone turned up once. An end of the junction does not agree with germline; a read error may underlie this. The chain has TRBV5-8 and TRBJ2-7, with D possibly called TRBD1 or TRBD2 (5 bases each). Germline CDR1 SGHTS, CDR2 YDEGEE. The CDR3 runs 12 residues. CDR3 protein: CASQLGQGRTVF. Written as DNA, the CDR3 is TGTGCCAGTCAGCTCGGGCAGGGACGGACGGTCTTC.

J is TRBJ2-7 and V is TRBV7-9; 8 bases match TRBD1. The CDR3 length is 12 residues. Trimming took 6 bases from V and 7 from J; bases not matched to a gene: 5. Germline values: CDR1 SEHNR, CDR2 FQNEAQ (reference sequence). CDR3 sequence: CASRGQGGEQYF. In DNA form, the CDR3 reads TGTGCCAGCAGAGGACAGGGCGGAGAGCAGTACTTC. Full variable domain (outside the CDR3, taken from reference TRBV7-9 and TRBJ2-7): DTGVSQNPRHKITKRGQNVTFRCDPISEHNRLYWYRQTLGQGPEFLTYFQNEAQLEKSRLLSDRFSAERPKGSFSTLEIQRTEQGDSAMYLCASRGQGGEQYFGPGTRLTVT.

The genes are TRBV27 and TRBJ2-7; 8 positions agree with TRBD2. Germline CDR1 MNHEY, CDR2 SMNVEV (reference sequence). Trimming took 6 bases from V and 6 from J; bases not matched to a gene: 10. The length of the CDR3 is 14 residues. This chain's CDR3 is CASRLHDGGGEQYF. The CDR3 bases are TGTGCCAGCAGACTTCATGACGGGGGGGGCGAGCAGTACTTC.

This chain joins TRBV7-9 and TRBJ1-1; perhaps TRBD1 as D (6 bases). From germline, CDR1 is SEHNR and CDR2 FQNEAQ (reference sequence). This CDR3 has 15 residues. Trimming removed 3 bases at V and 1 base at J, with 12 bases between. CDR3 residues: CASSFPGTRNTEAFF. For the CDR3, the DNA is TGTGCCAGCAGCTTCCCAGGGACAAGGAACACTGAAGCTTTCTTT.

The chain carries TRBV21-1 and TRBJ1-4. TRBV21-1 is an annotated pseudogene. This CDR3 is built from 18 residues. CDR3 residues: CASSKPAVEAATNEKLFF. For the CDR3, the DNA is TGTGCCAGCAGCAAACCCGCTGTGGAAGCGGCAACTAATGAAAAACTGTTTTTT.

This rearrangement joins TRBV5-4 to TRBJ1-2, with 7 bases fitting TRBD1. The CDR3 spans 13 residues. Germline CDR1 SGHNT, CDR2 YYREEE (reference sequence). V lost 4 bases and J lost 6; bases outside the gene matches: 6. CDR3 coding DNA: TGTGCCAGCAGCACCGGGACAGAGAATGGCTACACCTTC. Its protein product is CASSTGTENGYTF.

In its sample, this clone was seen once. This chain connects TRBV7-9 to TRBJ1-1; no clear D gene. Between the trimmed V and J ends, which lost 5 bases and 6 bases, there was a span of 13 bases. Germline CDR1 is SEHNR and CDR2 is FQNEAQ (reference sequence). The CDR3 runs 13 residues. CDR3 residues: CASSGGGWAEAFF. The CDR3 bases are TGTGCCAGCAGCGGAGGCGGGTGGGCTGAAGCTTTCTTT.

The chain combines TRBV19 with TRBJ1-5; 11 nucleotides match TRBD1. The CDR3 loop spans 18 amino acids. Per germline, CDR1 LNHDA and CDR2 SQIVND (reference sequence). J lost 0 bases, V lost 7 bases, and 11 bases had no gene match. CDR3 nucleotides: TGTGCCAGTACTGGACAGGGGGCGCGATTGAATAGCAATCAGCCCCAGCATTTT. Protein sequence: CASTGQGARLNSNQPQHF. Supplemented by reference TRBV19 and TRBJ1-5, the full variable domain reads DGGITQSPKYLFRKEGQNVTLSCEQNLNHDAMYWYRQDPGQGLRLIYYSQIVNDFQKGDIAEGYSVSREKKESFPLTVTSAQKNPTAFYLCASTGQGARLNSNQPQHFGDGTRLSIL.

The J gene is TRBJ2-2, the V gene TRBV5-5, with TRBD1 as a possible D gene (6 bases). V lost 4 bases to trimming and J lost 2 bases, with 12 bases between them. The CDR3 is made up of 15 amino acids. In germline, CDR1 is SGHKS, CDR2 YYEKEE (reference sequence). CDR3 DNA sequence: TGTGCCAGCAGCCCGTGGACAGCCAACACCGGGGAGCTGTTTTTT. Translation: CASSPWTANTGELFF. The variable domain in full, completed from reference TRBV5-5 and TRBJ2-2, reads DAGVTQSPTHLIKTRGQQVTLRCSPISGHKSVSWYQQVLGQGPQFIFQYYEKEERGRGNFPDRFSARQFPNYSSELNVNALLLGDSALYLCASSPWTANTGELFFGEGSRLTVL.

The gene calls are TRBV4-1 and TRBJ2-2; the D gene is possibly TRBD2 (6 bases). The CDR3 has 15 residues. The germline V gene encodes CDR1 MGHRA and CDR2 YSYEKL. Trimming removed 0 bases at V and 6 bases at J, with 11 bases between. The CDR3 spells CASSQDWSGAGELFF. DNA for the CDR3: TGCGCCAGCAGCCAAGATTGGTCGGGGGCCGGGGAGCTGTTTTTT.